This T cell receptor beta chain was recovered during a study of human T cells and chemical hapten exposure. In the study overall: DPC at 2% was the sensitizing agent, placed on roughly 2 cm by roughly 2 cm of upper inner arm skin. Overall study results and limits: TCRs at a frequency above 1 in 1000 stayed unchanged with DPC sensitization.

TCRdb called the RACE reads again in MiXCR, with one record for every CDR3 protein. The repertoire holds some 400,000 distinct CDR3 sequences, with roughly 4.8% as singletons. Documented time point: patch test 1, 2 weeks after DPC sensitization. Treatment: therapeutic diphenylcyclopropenone sensitization with weekly scalp DPC. Prior to application of each patch test, blood was drawn. CDR3 length equals 15 residues. The ends lost 4 bases at V and 6 bases at J; junction bases unmatched: 7. This clonotype was observed a handful of times. What it recognizes is unknown. This chain uses TRBV12-3 or TRBV12-4 with TRBJ2-3, with 10 bases identical to TRBD1. The material was whole blood, obtained in connection with sensitization to the hapten diphenylcyclopropenone (DPC). This TCR was recovered from a woman aged 45-65 years with alopecia areata. Some clones in this sample may be carry-over from other donors' samples. CDR3: CASSSGTGVRDTQYF. The DNA of the CDR3 is TGTGCCAGCAGTTCCGGGACAGGGGTTCGGGATACGCAGTATTTT.